Sequencing of this T cell receptor beta chain was carried out in a study of cytomegalovirus exposure and HLA in healthy donors. Germline V gives CDR1 SEHNR, CDR2 FQNEAQ (reference sequence). This CDR3 comprises 12 residues. Points on this clone: Antigen specificity is unknown. The germline gene is not matched at one end of the junction; a read error may be the cause.

Study findings and constraints: The study put roughly 160 TCR beta chains on its list as cytomegalovirus-associated. Researchers reported from a later analysis that most CMV-associated TCR beta chains appeared HLA-restricted.

60 Vbeta and 13 Jbeta primers were used in PCR. Sequencing was performed with immunoSEQ multiplex PCR; in TCRdb, only in-frame clones are kept and a portion is missing. The sample lists 150,000 to 200,000 clones, approximately 80% occurring once. The sequencing sample was made of PBMCs. The chain recombines TRBV7-9 with TRBJ1-5; the D is unclear. The clonotype was recovered from a male donor in good health and CMV-seropositive. The CDR3 DNA is TGTTCCAGCAGCCCCGGCAATCAGCCCCAGCATTTT. It yields the protein CSSSPGNQPQHF.